In this sample, the clone carrying this TCR beta chain turned up once. Its antigen is undetermined. V was clipped by 4 bases and J by 2 bases; unmatched bases: 4. The germline CDR1 and CDR2 sequences are DFQATT and SNEGSKA (reference sequence). This CDR3 has 14 residues. This entry is derived from a study of blood T cells in healthy people across ages. Notes on the study in general: Versus aged donors, long-lived donors had higher diversity and more naive CD4+ cells. Older age coincided with a roughly linear decline in TCR beta diversity per million T cells.

A second PCR of about 7 to 12 cycles used a sample-barcoded 5' primer and a J-beta primer mix. TCRdb reprocessed the 5' RACE reads with MiXCR, giving one entry per CDR3 protein. This table has around 1.5 million distinct CDR3 sequences, almost 35% appearing once. Sequencing was performed on blood. The chain uses TRBV20-1 and TRBJ2-2; 7 nucleotides match TRBD2. The origin of this receptor is a woman aged 30 to 39 in good health. For the CDR3, the DNA is TGCAGTGCTACGGGGGGTGACAACACCGGGGAGCTGTTTTTT. Its translation is CSATGGDNTGELFF.